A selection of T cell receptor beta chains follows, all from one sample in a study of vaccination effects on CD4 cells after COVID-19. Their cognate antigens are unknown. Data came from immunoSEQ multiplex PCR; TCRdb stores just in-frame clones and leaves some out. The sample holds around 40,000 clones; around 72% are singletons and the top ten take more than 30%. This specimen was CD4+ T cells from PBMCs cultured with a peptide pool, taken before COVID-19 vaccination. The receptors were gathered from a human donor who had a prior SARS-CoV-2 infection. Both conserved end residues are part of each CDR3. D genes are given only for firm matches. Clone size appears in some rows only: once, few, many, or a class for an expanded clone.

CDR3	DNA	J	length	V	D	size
CASSSWTSGDPETQYF	TGTGCCAGCAGCTCATGGACTAGCGGGGATCCGGAGACCCAGTACTTC	TRBJ2-5	16	TRBV11-3	TRBD2	-
CASSGLAVKSYNEQFF	TGTGCCAGCAGTGGACTAGCGGTTAAATCCTACAATGAGCAGTTCTTC	TRBJ2-1	16	TRBV6-1	TRBD2	-
CASSSYSSGDNEQFF	TGTGCCAGCAGCTCTTACTCTAGCGGCGACAATGAGCAGTTCTTC	TRBJ2-1	15	TRBV7-2	TRBD2	-
CASSFYGSSYNEQFF	TGCGCCAGCAGCTTCTACGGGAGCTCCTACAATGAGCAGTTCTTC	TRBJ2-1	15	TRBV5-1	-	-
CSVGGQYNEQFF	TGCAGCGTTGGGGGACAGTACAATGAGCAGTTCTTC	TRBJ2-1	12	TRBV29-1	TRBD1	-
CASIITGGGRSEAFF	TGTGCCAGCATCATTACAGGGGGGGGGCGTTCTGAAGCTTTCTTT	TRBJ1-1	15	TRBV7-9	TRBD1	-
CASSQSQSLYNEQFF	TGTGCCAGCAGCCAATCTCAGAGTTTATACAATGAGCAGTTCTTC	TRBJ2-1	15	TRBV3-1/TRBV3-2	-	-
CASSVQVFDTEAFF	TGTGCCAGCAGCGTACAGGTGTTTGACACTGAAGCTTTCTTT	TRBJ1-1	14	TRBV11-3	-	-
CASSGWTGNTDTQYF	TGTGCCAGCAGTGGATGGACAGGAAACACAGATACGCAGTATTTT	TRBJ2-3	15	TRBV2	TRBD1	-
CATPSLTGGANGANVLTF	TGTGCCACTCCCTCCTTAACAGGGGGCGCGAATGGGGCCAACGTCCTGACTTTC	TRBJ2-6	18	TRBV11-2	TRBD1	once
CASSQGTEGEETQYF	TGTGCCAGCAGCCAGGGGACGGAGGGGGAAGAGACCCAGTACTTC	TRBJ2-5	15	TRBV5-8	-	-
CASSRSNQPQHF	TGTGCCAGCAGCCGTAGCAATCAGCCCCAGCATTTT	TRBJ1-5	12	TRBV5-6	-	-
CASSRLDSRNTEAFF	TGTGCCAGCAGTCGATTAGACAGCCGGAACACTGAAGCTTTCTTT	TRBJ1-1	15	TRBV27	-	-
CAWSSGSADTQYF	TGTGCCTGGAGTTCAGGCTCCGCAGATACGCAGTATTTT	TRBJ2-3	13	TRBV30	-	-
CAGGVPYEQYF	TGTGCCGGTGGAGTTCCGTACGAGCAGTACTTC	TRBJ2-7	11	TRBV30	-	-
CASSSGLLSPDTQYF	TGTGCCAGCAGCTCGGGACTACTGAGTCCGGATACGCAGTATTTT	TRBJ2-3	15	TRBV11-3	TRBD2	-
CASSPTRGRAYEQYF	TGTGCCAGCAGCCCCACCCGGGGGAGAGCCTACGAGCAGTACTTC	TRBJ2-7	15	TRBV11-2	-	-
CASSLRAVNTEAFF	TGCGCCAGCAGCCTCCGGGCGGTGAACACTGAAGCTTTCTTT	TRBJ1-1	14	TRBV4-1	-	-
CASSQERTQAGGELFF	TGTGCCAGCAGCCAAGAACGCACGCAGGCCGGCGGGGAGCTGTTTTTT	TRBJ2-2	16	TRBV4-2	-	few
CASSQEGGYQPQHF	TGTGCCAGCAGCCAGGAAGGAGGGTATCAGCCCCAGCATTTT	TRBJ1-5	14	TRBV4-2	-	-
CASSLSGEGDRPYEQYF	TGTGCCAGCAGCCTATCAGGGGAGGGGGACAGGCCCTACGAGCAGTACTTC	TRBJ2-7	17	TRBV4-2	-	few
CASSANSGTELYEQYF	TGTGCCAGCAGCGCTAATTCCGGGACAGAATTATACGAGCAGTACTTC	TRBJ2-7	16	TRBV9	TRBD1	once
CAIRTSGETQYF	TGTGCCATCAGGACTAGCGGAGAAACGCAGTATTTT	TRBJ2-3	12	TRBV10-3	TRBD2	few
CASSLGRGDYGYTF	TGTGCCAGCAGCTTGGGCAGGGGAGATTATGGCTACACCTTC	TRBJ1-2	14	TRBV5-4	-	-
CAIRGTGGTGELFF	TGTGCCATCAGGGGGACAGGGGGCACCGGGGAGCTGTTTTTT	TRBJ2-2	14	TRBV10-3	TRBD1	-
CASNPGLKETQYF	TGTGCCAGCAATCCGGGACTAAAGGAGACCCAGTACTTC	TRBJ2-5	13	TRBV2	TRBD2	once
CASSPQYEQYF	TGTGCCAGCAGTCCGCAGTACGAGCAGTACTTC	TRBJ2-7	11	TRBV6-6	-	-
CASSTVGGPSYEQYF	TGTGCCAGCAGTACCGTCGGGGGTCCTTCCTACGAGCAGTACTTC	TRBJ2-7	15	TRBV6-2/TRBV6-3	-	-
CATSKHDYNEQFF	TGTGCCACCAGTAAACATGATTACAATGAGCAGTTCTTC	TRBJ2-1	13	TRBV24-1	-	-
CASSLVPYVNYGYTF	TGTGCCAGCAGCTTGGTCCCTTATGTTAACTATGGCTACACCTTC	TRBJ1-2	15	TRBV5-6	-	few
CASSQVWGNNTYNEQFF	TGTGCCAGCAGCCAAGTCTGGGGGAACAATACCTACAATGAGCAGTTCTTC	TRBJ2-1	17	TRBV4-2	-	-
CATSDSAQRTGELFF	TGTGCCACCAGTGATTCGGCACAGCGGACCGGGGAGCTGTTTTTT	TRBJ2-2	15	TRBV24-1	-	once
CASSSYYEQYF	TGTGCCAGCAGCTCTTACTACGAGCAGTACTTC	TRBJ2-7	11	TRBV7-2	-	few
CASSPTWDSYEQYF	TGTGCCAGCTCACCGACCTGGGACAGCTACGAGCAGTACTTC	TRBJ2-7	14	TRBV18	TRBD1	-
CASSPLRLRTIQETQYF	TGTGCCAGCAGCCCCTTACGACTCCGCACTATACAAGAGACCCAGTACTTC	TRBJ2-5	17	TRBV5-8	-	-
CASTRDFDTEAFF	TGTGCCAGCACCAGGGACTTCGACACTGAAGCTTTCTTT	TRBJ1-1	13	TRBV12-3/TRBV12-4	-	-
CASRLSSYNEQFF	TGTGCCAGCCGGCTGAGCTCCTACAATGAGCAGTTCTTC	TRBJ2-1	13	TRBV18	-	-
CASSGNPSGSTDTQYF	TGCGCCAGCAGCGGGAACCCTAGCGGGAGCACAGATACGCAGTATTTT	TRBJ2-3	16	TRBV5-1	TRBD2	-
CASSLDGVTEAFF	TGTGCCAGCAGCTTGGACGGGGTCACTGAAGCTTTCTTT	TRBJ1-1	13	TRBV5-4	-	-
CASSRGGGLMSGVYEQYF	TGTGCCAGCAGCCGAGGAGGGGGGCTGATGAGTGGAGTCTACGAGCAGTACTTC	TRBJ2-7	18	TRBV5-4	-	-
CASGAGTLNYGYTF	TGTGCCAGCGGGGCCGGGACTCTAAACTATGGCTACACCTTC	TRBJ1-2	14	TRBV5-4	-	-
CASSLEWDTGYTF	TGTGCCAGCAGCTTGGAATGGGATACGGGCTACACCTTC	TRBJ1-2	13	TRBV5-4	-	-
CAWSVGESGDTQYF	TGTGCCTGGAGTGTGGGGGAGTCGGGAGATACGCAGTATTTT	TRBJ2-3	14	TRBV30	-	-
CASSPRGDYGANVLTF	TGTGCCAGCTCACCACGGGGGGACTACGGGGCCAACGTCCTGACTTTC	TRBJ2-6	16	TRBV18	TRBD2	-